The 30 T cell receptor beta chains reported below all come from one sample, sequenced in a study of immune characterization of retroperitoneal liposarcoma. TCRdb processed the PCR reads anew with MiXCR; each CDR3 protein has one entry. The data contain several thousand distinct CDR3 sequences, 25% to 35% of them seen just once; the ten biggest clones take up 28%. The source material was tumor tissue. Receptors originate from a female donor with retroperitoneal liposarcoma.

On this clonotype itself: This clone may be a read error of a much larger clone one base away. This chain uses TRBV7-6 with TRBJ2-1; 7 bases are a match to TRBD1. The CDR3 is 14 amino acids. Germline values: CDR1 SGHVS, CDR2 FNYEAQ. The CDR3 DNA sequence: TGTGCCAGCAGCTTCGACAGGGTACTCGGCGAGCAGTTATTC. Translating it yields CASSFDRVLGEQLF.

The chain combines TRBV18 with TRBJ2-1; no clear D gene. The CDR3 has 11 residues. Germline assignment: CDR1 KGHSH and CDR2 LQKENI. Trimming pared 6 bases from V and 4 bases from J, leaving 4 bases between. The CDR3 loop is CASSLYNEQFF. The CDR3 region has the DNA TGTGCCAGCTCGCTTTACAATGAGCAGTTCTTC.

Relative to its sample, this clonotype is large. The gene calls are TRBV12-5 and TRBJ2-1; a possible D gene is TRBD1 (6 bases). Germline CDR1 reads LGHNT; CDR2 reads FRNRAP. V gave up 2 bases and J gave up 9 bases, with 8 bases separating them. There are 12 residues in the CDR3. CDR3 region: CASGLWGLEQFF. CDR3 bases: TGTGCTAGTGGTTTGTGGGGGCTTGAGCAGTTCTTC.

This clonotype was picked up many times. The V gene is TRBV12-3 or TRBV12-4, the J gene TRBJ2-1, with 12 bases fitting TRBD2. J lost 7 bases, V lost 4 bases, and 11 bases had no gene match. The CDR3 sequence is 17 residues long. CDR3 sequence: CASSSERPGTSGNEQFF. Here the CDR3 DNA reads TGTGCCAGCAGTTCCGAACGTCCCGGGACTAGCGGGAATGAGCAGTTCTTC.

This clonotype was seen repeatedly, ten times or more. The chain links TRBV10-2 to TRBJ1-5; D not resolved. Between the trimmed V and J ends, which lost 5 bases and 14 bases, there was a span of 13 bases. The CDR3 consists of 11 residues. CDR1 and CDR2 (germline): WSHSY, SAAADI. The CDR3 protein is CASSPGEKKHF. CDR3 DNA sequence: TGCGCCAGCAGTCCCGGGGAAAAAAAGCATTTT.

V usage is TRBV5-4 and J usage is TRBJ1-4; no clear D gene. There are 15 residues in the CDR3. The germline CDR1 and CDR2 sequences are SGHNT and YYREEE (reference sequence). The V end lost 4 bases, the J end lost 0 bases, and 10 bases lay between the germline ends. The CDR3 DNA reads TGTGCCAGCAGCCCGAACAGAGCAACTAATGAAAAACTGTTTTTT. Translation gives CASSPNRATNEKLFF.

This clonotype was counted ten times or more. CDR3 sequence: CASSLGGGEAAQFF. For the CDR3, the DNA is TGTGCCAGCAGCTTGGGAGGGGGAGAGGCGGCCCAGTTCTTC. The rearrangement uses TRBV5-5 and TRBJ2-1; maybe TRBD1 (6 bases). Germline V gene data show CDR1 as SGHKS and CDR2 as YYEKEE (reference sequence). CDR3 size: 14 residues. V was clipped by 0 bases and J by 13 bases, with 17 bases between them. Using reference TRBV5-5 and TRBJ2-1 for the parts outside the CDR3, the full variable domain is DAGVTQSPTHLIKTRGQQVTLRCSPISGHKSVSWYQQVLGQGPQFIFQYYEKEERGRGNFPDRFSARQFPNYSSELNVNALLLGDSALYLCASSLGGGEAAQFFGPGTRLTVL.

This clonotype was counted at least ten times. The rearrangement links TRBV10-1 to TRBJ2-1, with 12 bases that match TRBD2. The end of the DNA fits TRBJ2-7 better, so the J call may be wrong. CDR3 length: 14 residues. CDR1 and CDR2 from the germline V gene are WNHNN and SYGVQD (reference sequence). The CDR3 sequence: CATHQTSGRNEQYF. The CDR3 bases are TGCGCCACGCACCAGACTAGCGGGAGAAACGAGCAGTACTTC.

This clonotype was counted ten times or more. The chain employs TRBV6-6 and TRBJ2-7, with 11 bases matching TRBD2. J lost 1 base, V lost 4 bases, and 6 bases had no gene match. This CDR3 is built from 16 residues. The germline CDR1 and CDR2 sequences are MNHNY and SVGAGI (reference sequence). CDR3 in amino acids: CASSFRTSGSSYEQYF. The CDR3 DNA follows: TGTGCCAGCAGTTTCAGGACTAGCGGGTCATCCTACGAGCAGTACTTC.

The chain carries TRBV7-8 and TRBJ2-5; D unresolved. With 1 base removed from V and 11 bases from J, the gap between germline ends came to 23 bases. This CDR3 contains 16 residues. Germline CDR1 SGHVS, CDR2 FQNEAQ. This CDR3 is CASSLEGADPHNEQYF. DNA for the CDR3: TGTGCCAGCAGCTTAGAGGGTGCAGATCCGCACAATGAGCAGTACTTC.

The V call is TRBV12-3 or TRBV12-4, the J call TRBJ1-1; D call uncertain. The length of the CDR3 is 15 residues. V was cut by 2 bases and J by 1 base, with 11 bases left in between. For the CDR3, the DNA is TGTGCCAGCAGTTTATTGCGAGGTGAGAACACTGAAGCTTTCTTT. Protein sequence: CASSLLRGENTEAFF.

The chain links TRBV10-2 to TRBJ2-5, with 8 bases identical to TRBD2. The CDR3 contains 19 residues. CDR1 is WSHSY, CDR2 SAAADI, per germline. Trimming took 0 bases from V and 2 from J; bases not matched to a gene: 14. Here the CDR3 DNA reads TGCGCCAGCAGTGAGTCGTCGTTAGCGGGAAAAAAGGCACAAGAGACCCAGTACTTC. Protein sequence: CASSESSLAGKKAQETQYF.

This clonotype was counted a few times. V usage is TRBV9 and J usage is TRBJ2-1; 10 nucleotides line up with TRBD1. This CDR3 region has 17 residues. Germline trimming cut 0 bases from V and 0 bases from J; bases unmatched to any gene: 3. Germline values: CDR1 SGDLS, CDR2 YYNGEE. CDR3: CASSVEDRGSSYNEQFF. In DNA form, the CDR3 reads TGTGCCAGCAGCGTAGAGGACAGGGGGAGCTCCTACAATGAGCAGTTCTTC.

Judged by abundance, this clonotype is medium-sized (0.01 to 0.1%). The V call is TRBV7-6, the J call TRBJ2-3; the D is unclear. Trimming took off 1 base at V and 2 bases at J, with 7 bases between the two ends. Germline CDR1 SGHVS, CDR2 FNYEAQ. The CDR3 extends over 14 amino acids. CDR3 region: CASSLVEATDTQYF. CDR3 nucleotides: TGTGCCAGCAGCTTAGTGGAAGCCACAGATACGCAGTATTTT.

J is TRBJ1-1 and V is TRBV12-3 or TRBV12-4, with unresolved D. The CDR3 sequence is 11 residues long. The V gene lost 8 bases and the J gene lost 4 bases, with 8 bases spanning the gap. In nucleotides, the CDR3 is TGTGCCAGCCTTTCCCCCACTGAAGCTTTCTTT. Encoded protein: CASLSPTEAFF.

In its sample, this clonotype was seen a few times. The chain employs TRBV4-2 and TRBJ2-1; maybe TRBD2 (6 bases). Germline values: CDR1 LGHNA, CDR2 YNFKEQ. The ends were cut back, 1 base at V and 3 bases at J, with 10 bases in the middle. The CDR3 has 15 amino acids. The CDR3 here is CASSQGVGGYNEQFF. The CDR3 DNA reads TGTGCCAGCAGCCAAGGGGTGGGAGGCTACAATGAGCAGTTCTTC.

A remark on this clonotype: This clone may be a read error of a much larger clone one base away. The chain combines TRBV12-5 with TRBJ2-1; D is perhaps TRBD1 or TRBD2 (5 bases each). This CDR3 contains 15 residues. Trimming removed 5 bases from V and 13 bases from J, with 24 bases in between. Germline V gives CDR1 LGHNT, CDR2 FRNRAP. CDR3 sequence: CASGPSAQGRETQFF. DNA for the CDR3: TGTGCTAGTGGTCCTTCCGCCCAGGGAAGGGAGACCCAGTTCTTC.

This clonotype counts as large. The chain is built from TRBV7-2 and TRBJ2-1; D not certain. The DNA end favors TRBJ2-7, so the J call may be wrong. CDR1 is SGHTA, CDR2 FQGNSA, per germline. The CDR3 extends over 14 amino acids. The CDR3 coding sequence is TGTGCCAGCAGCCCTCCCGGCCTGGCCAATGAGCAGTACTTC. It is translated as CASSPPGLANEQYF.

The sample holds many counts of this clonotype. The rearrangement links TRBV12-3 or TRBV12-4 to TRBJ2-5; D possibly matches TRBD1 or TRBD2 (6 bases each). The J call is doubtful: the DNA matches TRBJ2-7 better. The CDR3 extends over 14 amino acids. The CDR3 DNA is TGTGCCAGCAGTAGGGGGACTGGCTCCTACGAGCAGTACTTC. This sequence encodes CASSRGTGSYEQYF.

The gene calls are TRBV7-2 and TRBJ2-2; 8 bases agree with TRBD1. The CDR3 length is 16 residues. Germline V lookup: CDR1 SGHTA, CDR2 FQGNSA. J was trimmed by 5 bases and V by 1 base; bases with no gene match: 6. Here the CDR3 DNA reads TGTGCCAGCAGCTTAGGAGGGCAGGGGGCGACCGGGGAGCTGTTTTTT. Translating gives CASSLGGQGATGELFF. Filled out from reference TRBV7-2 and TRBJ2-2, the complete variable domain reads GAGVSQSPSNKVTEKGKDVELRCDPISGHTALYWYRQSLGQGLEFLIYFQGNSAPDKSGLPSDRFSAERTGGSVSTLTIQRTQQEDSAVYLCASSLGGQGATGELFFGEGSRLTVL.

The rearrangement uses TRBV7-2 and TRBJ2-3; a weak D match, TRBD2 (5 bases). CDR1 SGHTA and CDR2 FQGNSA come from the germline V gene. The CDR3 length is 15 residues. V lost 1 base and J lost 6, with 14 bases in between. CDR3 bases: TGTGCCAGCAGCTTAGGGGCGGGTGAGGCCGATACGCAGTATTTT. Its translation is CASSLGAGEADTQYF.

The rearrangement joins TRBV6-1 to TRBJ1-2; D ambiguous. The CDR3 runs 14 residues. V was clipped by 0 bases and J by 2 bases, with 7 bases between them. Per the germline V gene, CDR1 is MNHNS and CDR2 is SASEGT. CDR3 loop: CASSEALGNYGYTF. The CDR3 nucleotides are TGTGCCAGCAGTGAAGCGCTCGGGAACTATGGCTACACCTTC.

This clonotype was observed a handful of times. The CDR3 region is CASSSPSVSTDTQYF. CDR3 DNA sequence: TGTGCCAGCAGCTCCCCGTCTGTCAGCACAGATACGCAGTATTTT. The rearrangement links TRBV5-5 to TRBJ2-3; no clear D gene. With 3 bases removed from V and 0 bases from J, the gap between germline ends came to 11 bases. This CDR3 region has 15 residues. In germline, CDR1 is SGHKS, CDR2 YYEKEE (reference sequence).

In its sample, this clonotype is medium-sized (0.01 to 0.1%). The V call is TRBV6-1, the J call TRBJ2-3; the match to TRBD2 covers 11 bases. The CDR3 is made up of 18 amino acids. Germline assignment: CDR1 MNHNS and CDR2 SASEGT. J was trimmed by 3 bases and V by 6 bases; bases with no gene match: 14. This CDR3 is CASSWTEPGLAVTDTQYF. Written as DNA, the CDR3 is TGTGCCAGCAGCTGGACTGAGCCGGGACTAGCGGTTACAGATACGCAGTATTTT.

In regard to this clonotype: It is likely a read error, because the conserved phenylalanine at the end of the CDR3 is missing. The DNA is left out, because the CDR3 cannot be placed on it with certainty; the CDR3 is given as TCRdb lists it. The genes are TRBV7-2 and TRBJ2-1; the DNA was not used to check the table's D call, TRBD2. CDR1 SGHTA and CDR2 FQGNSA come from the germline V gene. Termini included, the CDR3 measures 10 amino acids. The CDR3 region is CASSATGLAG.

This clonotype showed up many times. J is TRBJ2-1 and V is TRBV10-2; TRBD2 matches 8 bases. The J call may be incorrect, as the DNA end agrees better with TRBJ2-7. The CDR3 totals 15 residues. Looked up from germline, CDR1 is WSHSY and CDR2 is SAAADI. Written as DNA, the CDR3 is TGCGCCAGCAGGCCCGGGGGGGTCGGCTACAATGAGCAGTACTTC. As protein: CASRPGGVGYNEQYF.

The table lists this clonotype with a few counts. The chain joins TRBV24-1 to TRBJ2-3; 8 bases match TRBD2. The CDR3 covers 16 residues. Germline V gene data show CDR1 as KGHDR and CDR2 as SFDVKD. With 6 bases clipped from V and 5 bases from J, the junction kept 12 bases outside the gene matches. The CDR3 DNA reads as TGTGCCACCAGTTCGCACGGGGGGGTTGGAAAAGATACGCAGTATTTT. Residues: CATSSHGGVGKDTQYF.

The J gene is TRBJ2-5, the V gene TRBV2, with a tentative D call TRBD1 (5 bases). The DNA end is a closer match to TRBJ2-7, so the J assignment may be wrong. In germline, CDR1 is SNHLY, CDR2 FYNNEI. CDR3 length: 13 amino acids. The CDR3, as DNA: TGTGCCAGCAGCCAATTTACAGGTAACGAGCAGTACTTC. It translates to CASSQFTGNEQYF.

This clonotype was seen repeatedly, ten times or more. V usage is TRBV6-1 and J usage is TRBJ1-6, with unresolved D. The ends were cut back, 1 base at V and 6 bases at J, with 13 bases in the middle. The CDR3 contains 16 residues. Germline CDR1 reads MNHNS; CDR2 reads SASEGT. The CDR3 protein is CASSEVRGLGNSPLHF. The CDR3 nucleotides read TGTGCCAGCAGTGAAGTGAGAGGGCTGGGTAATTCACCCCTCCACTTT.

This clonotype was found a few times. This sequence joins TRBV11-3 and TRBJ2-3, with TRBD2 as a possible D gene (5 bases). This CDR3 has 17 amino acids. CDR1 is SGHNT, CDR2 YENEEA, per germline. With 5 bases removed from V and 8 bases from J, the gap between germline ends came to 26 bases. In DNA, the CDR3 is TGTGCCAGCAGCGGGAGTTTCGGAGGCGGAATGCTTTCTACGCAGTATTTT. Translation: CASSGSFGGGMLSTQYF. Full variable domain (outside the CDR3, taken from reference TRBV11-3 and TRBJ2-3): EAGVVQSPRYKIIEKKQPVAFWCNPISGHNTLYWYLQNLGQGPELLIRYENEEAVDDSQLPKDRFSAERLKGVDSTLKIQPAELGDSAVYLCASSGSFGGGMLSTQYFGPGTRLTVL.